The 9 T cell receptor beta chains listed next were all sequenced from one sample in a study of blood T cell repertoires in COVID-19. This table comes from immunoSEQ multiplex PCR, and its TCRdb copy is limited to in-frame clones, with some not included. The sample carries roughly 39,000 clones, approximately 96% recorded once. Sequences were obtained from peripheral blood. The receptor set was obtained from a human donor with active COVID-19. The donor label of this sample is uncertain.

V and J are TRBV4-1 and TRBJ2-7; the match to TRBD2 covers 7 bases. The CDR3 has 18 residues. The V gene end was trimmed by 5 bases and the J gene end by 6 bases; junction bases not matched to a gene: 22. The germline V gene has CDR1 MGHRA and CDR2 YSYEKL. The CDR3 loop reads CASSEKRGLAGAHGEQYF. In nucleotides, the CDR3 is TGCGCCAGCAGCGAGAAACGAGGCCTGGCGGGAGCCCACGGCGAGCAGTACTTC.

V gene TRBV3-1 (or the pseudogene TRBV3-2) combines with J gene TRBJ2-5; 10 bases match TRBD2. Losses at the gene ends were 5 bases for V and 5 bases for J; bases not matched to a gene: 11. CDR1 and CDR2 from the germline V gene are LGHDT and YNNKEL (reference sequence). The length of the CDR3 is 16 residues. CDR3 residues: CASSKGSGGALETQYF. The CDR3 DNA reads as TGTGCCAGCAGCAAGGGGAGCGGGGGGGCTTTGGAGACCCAGTACTTC.

For the CDR3, the DNA is TGCGCCAGCAGCCCGCAGCGGGGGGGCCGGGGGAATGAGCAGTTCTTC. It codes for CASSPQRGGRGNEQFF. V gene TRBV5-1 combines with J gene TRBJ2-1; 10 positions match TRBD2. V lost 4 bases, J lost 7 bases, and 11 bases stayed unmatched. Germline-derived CDR1 and CDR2 are SGHRS and YFSETQ. The CDR3 is 16 residues long.

The CDR3 sequence: CASRSTGEGSPLHF. CDR3 DNA: TGTGCCAGCAGATCGACAGGGGAAGGTTCACCCCTCCACTTT. V gene TRBV7-9 combines with J gene TRBJ1-6, with TRBD1 matching over 8 bases. The CDR3 length is 14 residues. Germline CDR1 SEHNR, CDR2 FQNEAQ (reference sequence). V trimming: 6 bases; J trimming: 9 bases; junction bases outside the gene matches: 7.

This clone was recorded once. The CDR3 DNA reads TGTGCCAGCGGACAGGGTTGGCCCTACGAGCAGTACTTC. Protein product: CASGQGWPYEQYF. The rearrangement links TRBV18 to TRBJ2-7; 8 bases align to TRBD1. The CDR3 covers 13 residues. Trimming took 8 bases from V and 2 from J; bases not matched to a gene: 5. CDR1 and CDR2 (germline): KGHSH, LQKENI.

The chain combines TRBV5-8 with TRBJ2-2; tentatively, D is TRBD1 (6 bases). The CDR3 is made up of 15 amino acids. Trimming removed 4 bases at V and 1 base at J, with 11 bases between. Germline values: CDR1 SGHTS, CDR2 YDEGEE. The CDR3 region is CASSRDRLNTGELFF. CDR3 coding DNA: TGTGCCAGCAGCCGCGACAGGTTGAACACCGGGGAGCTGTTTTTT.

This chain joins TRBV27 and TRBJ1-5; unclear D gene. Germline V gene data show CDR1 as MNHEY and CDR2 as SMNVEV (reference sequence). Between the trimmed V and J ends, which lost 2 bases and 6 bases, there was a span of 20 bases. The CDR3 extends over 17 amino acids. As DNA, the CDR3 is TGTGCCAGCAGTTTAAGTTTTTCAGGCGGAGGTGGTCAGCCCCAGCATTTT. Amino acids: CASSLSFSGGGGQPQHF.

CDR3 region: CASSTTVFSYEQYF. CDR3 sequence (DNA): TGTGCCAGCAGTACGACAGTATTCTCCTACGAGCAGTACTTC. The rearrangement uses TRBV25-1 and TRBJ2-7; a possible D gene is TRBD1 (5 bases). This CDR3 has 14 amino acids. Trimming removed 5 bases from V and 0 bases from J, with 11 bases in between. CDR1 MGHDK and CDR2 SYGVNS come from the germline V gene.

The chain couples TRBV21-1 to TRBJ2-7; TRBD2, the D gene given by the table, was not confirmed from the DNA. TRBV21-1 is classified as a pseudogene. CDR3 size: 15 residues. CDR3 sequence reads: CASSKPWRQPYEQYF. The CDR3 nucleotides are TGTGCCAGCAGCAAACCCTGGAGGCAGCCCTACGAGCAGTACTTC.